These 13 T cell receptor beta chains originate from one sample sequenced in a study of metastatic and nonmetastatic thyroid tumors. TCRdb reanalyzed the PCR reads via MiXCR. The sample records about 39,000 clones, 15% to 20% being singletons. No treatment of any kind had been given to any patient before thyroid surgery. Source material: blood. Source of these receptors: a female donor with papillary thyroid cancer or a benign thyroid nodule (not recorded which). Some clones in this sample may be carry-over from other donors' samples.

By its share, this clone is medium-sized (0.01 to 0.1%). The chain joins TRBV27 to TRBJ2-7, with 9 bases fitting TRBD1. Germline V gives CDR1 MNHEY, CDR2 SMNVEV (reference sequence). The CDR3 is 15 amino acids. J gave up 2 bases and V 3 bases, and 5 bases lay outside the gene matches. In DNA, the CDR3 is TGTGCCAGCAGTTTCCGGGACAGGGTCACCTACGAGCAGTACTTC. Translation gives CASSFRDRVTYEQYF.

A remark on this clone: An end of the junction differs from the germline gene, which may be a read error. This sample also contains other DNA sequences that code for the same CDR3. The chain joins TRBV30 to TRBJ1-2; 7 nucleotides line up with TRBD1. CDR3 length: 13 residues. Germline-derived CDR1 and CDR2 are GTSNPN and SVGIG (reference sequence). In DNA, the CDR3 is TGTGCCTGGAGTCCCCAGGGGGTAGAAGGCTACACATTC. This sequence encodes CAWSPQGVEGYTF.

Note on this clone: At one end, the junction sequence differs from germline, possibly due to a read error. The chain couples TRBV11-2 to TRBJ2-7, with TRBD2 matching 10 bases. The V gene's germline CDR1 is SGHAT and CDR2 FQNNGV. The CDR3 is 16 residues long. Here the CDR3 reads CTSSSGSSGRAYDELF. CDR3 DNA sequence: TGTACCAGCAGCTCCGGTTCCAGCGGGAGGGCCTACGACGAGCTCTTC.

This clone was detected many times. The chain employs TRBV5-1 and TRBJ2-7; the match to TRBD2 covers 12 bases. CDR1 and CDR2 (germline): SGHRS, YFSETQ. V lost 2 bases, J lost 7 bases, and 4 bases stayed unmatched. The CDR3 extends over 14 amino acids. The CDR3 spells CASSFGLAGREQYF. CDR3 DNA: TGCGCCAGCAGCTTCGGACTAGCGGGACGGGAGCAGTACTTC.

This clone was seen ten or more times. The chain recombines TRBV4-1 with TRBJ2-5, with D possibly matching TRBD2 (7 bases). V lost 0 bases and J 5 bases, leaving 16 bases between the germline ends. The CDR3 loop spans 16 amino acids. From germline, CDR1 is MGHRA and CDR2 YSYEKL. In DNA, the CDR3 is TGCGCCAGCAGCCAAGATCAATGGGGGGGCGGGGAGACCCAGTACTTC. Translated, it gives CASSQDQWGGGETQYF.

This clone was counted once. This chain connects TRBV5-4 to TRBJ2-5, with 8 nucleotides matching TRBD2. This CDR3 spans 15 amino acids. Per the germline V gene, CDR1 is SGHNT and CDR2 is YYREEE (reference sequence). V lost 0 bases to trimming and J lost 0 bases; unmatched junction nucleotides: 1. The CDR3 coding sequence is TGTGCCAGCAGCTTGGGCGGGGGGAACCAAGAGACCCAGTACTTC. Amino acid sequence: CASSLGGGNQETQYF.

This clone was detected a few times. This likely comes from a read error, as the CDR3 has no conserved phenylalanine or tryptophan at its end. The DNA is omitted, as the CDR3 cannot be located on it reliably, and the CDR3 follows TCRdb's listing. This chain connects TRBV6-1 to TRBJ2-3; the table gives TRBD1 as D, unverified against the DNA. Per germline, CDR1 MNHNS and CDR2 SASEGT. The CDR3 spans 15 amino acids, including both terminal residues. The CDR3 is CASSLQGFSTDTRYS.

This clone has a handful of counts. This chain joins TRBV10-3 and TRBJ2-1; D is unresolved. Per germline, CDR1 ENHRY and CDR2 SYGVKD. The CDR3 loop spans 11 amino acids. Trimming left V 11 bases short and J 8 bases short, with 13 bases between. The CDR3 loop reads CAAGQLYEQFF. CDR3 in DNA: TGTGCCGCCGGGCAACTGTATGAGCAGTTCTTC.

This clone has a count of ten or more. J is TRBJ2-1 and V is TRBV19; D gene ambiguous. The germline V gene has CDR1 LNHDA and CDR2 SQIVND (reference sequence). V lost 3 bases to trimming and J lost 2 bases, with 8 bases between them. The CDR3 extends over 14 amino acids. DNA of the CDR3: TGTGCCAGTAGTATGACTGATCCCTACAATGAGCAGTTCTTC. Amino acids: CASSMTDPYNEQFF.

J is TRBJ2-3 and V is TRBV11-2, with 9 bases identical to TRBD2. CDR3 length equals 17 residues. Per germline, CDR1 SGHAT and CDR2 FQNNGV. J lost 4 bases, V lost 5 bases, and 13 bases had no gene match. CDR3 in DNA: TGTGCCAGCAGCGCACTAGCGGGCCGGAGGGTAGCAGATACGCAGTATTTT. The encoded protein is CASSALAGRRVADTQYF. The full variable domain, its missing parts supplied by reference TRBV11-2 and TRBJ2-3, is EAGVAQSPRYKIIEKRQSVAFWCNPISGHATLYWYQQILGQGPKLLIQFQNNGVVDDSQLPKDRFSAERLKGVDSTLKIQPAKLEDSAVYLCASSALAGRRVADTQYFGPGTRLTVL.

This clone was seen many times. This chain links TRBV11-3 with TRBJ2-5; D call uncertain. The CDR3 is 17 residues long. V gave up 1 base and J gave up 2 bases, with 17 bases separating them. Germline CDR1 reads SGHNT; CDR2 reads YENEEA. The CDR3 coding sequence is TGTGCCAGCAGCTTAGGCTTTTCTGGGCCCGAACAAGAGACCCAGTACTTC. Translation gives CASSLGFSGPEQETQYF.

This clone was detected many times. Other nucleotide sequences from this sample produce the same CDR3. The V gene is TRBV29-1, the J gene TRBJ1-2; D uncertain. Germline-derived CDR1 and CDR2 are SQVTM and ANQGSEA. This CDR3 comprises 14 residues. The germline V and J ends were trimmed by 3 bases and 0 bases, with 11 bases remaining between them. CDR3 sequence (DNA): TGCAGCGTTGAGAGAGGCAGCCCTAACTATGGCTACACCTTC. Its translation: CSVERGSPNYGYTF.

This chain connects TRBV20-1 to TRBJ2-2; the D call may be TRBD1 or TRBD2 (5 bases each). The CDR3 covers 15 residues. Deletions cut 1 base from V and 7 bases from J, with 16 bases between. Germline-derived CDR1 and CDR2 are DFQATT and SNEGSKA (reference sequence). The CDR3 coding sequence is TGCAGTGCTAGAGGTCCGGGACGGTTGGGCGGGGAGCTGTTTTTT. Translation: CSARGPGRLGGELFF.